This T cell receptor beta chain was sequenced in a study of response to subunit inactivated influenza vaccine. CDR3 length equals 15 residues. CDR1 SGDLS and CDR2 YYNGEE come from the germline V gene. Trimming took 2 bases from V and 9 from J; bases not matched to a gene: 6. This clonotype was seen only a few times. TCRdb processed the RT-PCR reads anew with MiXCR; each CDR3 protein has one entry. The sample carries about 520,000 distinct CDR3 sequences, around 25% recorded once. Source: CD4+ T cells sorted from PBMCs, taken 4 to 6 days after vaccination. V gene TRBV9 combines with J gene TRBJ2-1; 12 nucleotides match TRBD2. The sequence derives from a man aged 50 to 59 who received an inactivated influenza vaccine. CDR3 in amino acids: CASSVASGGASEQFF. The CDR3 bases are TGTGCCAGCAGCGTCGCTAGCGGGGGGGCTAGTGAGCAGTTCTTC.